These 28 T cell receptor beta chains share one sample of origin, sequenced in a study of human T cells and chemical hapten exposure. Time point described: patch test 1, 2 weeks after DPC sensitization. Noted treatment: therapeutic diphenylcyclopropenone sensitization with weekly scalp DPC. Using its own MiXCR run on the RACE reads, TCRdb lists one record per CDR3 protein. The repertoire has 120,000 or so distinct CDR3 sequences, around 15% of them found once; the top ten carry approximately 0.89%. Here the sequenced sample was whole blood, taken in connection with sensitization to the hapten diphenylcyclopropenone (DPC). The receptors stem from a man aged 18 to 35 with alopecia areata. Some clones in this sample may be carry-over from other donors' samples.

This sequence joins TRBV2 and TRBJ1-6; D gene ambiguous. V was shortened by 6 bases and J by 0 bases, with 12 bases between the two germline ends. The CDR3 runs 16 residues. In germline, CDR1 is SNHLY, CDR2 FYNNEI. CDR3 nucleotides: TGTGCCAGCAGCCTGGACCGGAGCTCCTATAATTCACCCCTCCACTTT. It translates to CASSLDRSSYNSPLHF.

V gene TRBV6-2 or TRBV6-3 combines with J gene TRBJ1-5, with D possibly being TRBD1 (6 bases). The CDR3 consists of 15 residues. Trimming pared 2 bases from V and 7 bases from J, leaving 15 bases between. From germline, CDR1 is MNHEY and CDR2 SVGEGT. This CDR3 reads CASSYPGGAWQPQHF. The CDR3 DNA reads as TGTGCCAGCAGTTACCCGGGGGGGGCATGGCAGCCCCAGCATTTT.

The J gene is TRBJ2-3, the V gene TRBV3-1; no definite D call. Germline CDR1 and CDR2: LGHDT and YNNKEL (reference sequence). V lost 2 bases and J lost 2, with 5 bases in between. This CDR3 is 13 amino acids long. The CDR3 DNA follows: TGTGCCAGCAGCCAATTGTTCACAGATACGCAGTATTTT. The encoded protein is CASSQLFTDTQYF.

In regard to this clonotype: This may come from a read error, since a much larger clone is one base off. The chain couples TRBV7-3 to TRBJ1-1; possibly TRBD1 for D (6 bases). This CDR3 has 13 amino acids. Looked up from germline, CDR1 is SGHTA and CDR2 is FQGTGA. CDR3 protein: CASSFQGTTEAYF. As DNA, the CDR3 is TGTGCCAGCAGCTTTCAGGGGACCACTGAAGCTTACTTT.

This clonotype was observed many times. V is TRBV24-1 and J is TRBJ2-1; 7 bases line up with TRBD2. Germline CDR1 and CDR2: KGHDR and SFDVKD. The CDR3 covers 16 residues. Losses at the gene ends were 7 bases for V and 5 bases for J; bases not matched to a gene: 13. The CDR3, as DNA: TGTGCCACCAGCCCGGATACCTGGGAGGGGAACAATGAGCAGTTCTTC. Its translation is CATSPDTWEGNNEQFF.

This clonotype was observed a few times. The V gene is TRBV11-2, the J gene TRBJ1-4, with unresolved D. CDR3 length: 20 residues. Per germline, CDR1 SGHAT and CDR2 FQNNGV. V lost 2 bases to trimming and J lost 0 bases, with 22 bases between them. DNA of the CDR3: TGTGCCAGCAGCTTATTCGGCGGGGTTCTCCAAACCGCAACTAATGAAAAACTGTTTTTT. Translated: CASSLFGGVLQTATNEKLFF. Drawing the rest from reference TRBV11-2 and TRBJ1-4, the complete variable domain is EAGVAQSPRYKIIEKRQSVAFWCNPISGHATLYWYQQILGQGPKLLIQFQNNGVVDDSQLPKDRFSAERLKGVDSTLKIQPAKLEDSAVYLCASSLFGGVLQTATNEKLFFGSGTQLSVL.

The V call is TRBV20-1, the J call TRBJ2-1, with D unclear. V lost 6 bases, J lost 3 bases, and 12 bases lay in between. This CDR3 is 13 amino acids long. Germline loops: CDR1 DFQATT, CDR2 SNEGSKA (reference sequence). CDR3 in amino acids: CSAINNRYNEQFF. CDR3 nucleotide sequence: TGCAGTGCCATTAATAACCGCTACAATGAGCAGTTCTTC.

This chain links TRBV6-5 with TRBJ2-1, with 7 nucleotides matching TRBD2. The CDR3 has 13 amino acids. V shed 7 bases, J shed 9 bases, and the junction held 9 bases outside the gene matches. The V gene's germline CDR1 is MNHEY and CDR2 SVGAGI. The CDR3 protein is CASTSGTGIEQFF. The CDR3 DNA sequence: TGTGCCAGCACGAGCGGGACTGGTATTGAGCAGTTCTTC.

Note on this clonotype: Possible read error: a much larger clone is one base away. The chain uses TRBV11-2 and TRBJ2-3; 7 bases align to TRBD1. The CDR3 loop spans 15 amino acids. Germline values: CDR1 SGHAT, CDR2 FQNNGV. The CDR3 sequence is CTSSTHRGGTDTQYF. In nucleotides, the CDR3 is TGTACCAGCAGCACCCACAGGGGCGGCACAGATACGCAGTATTTT.

This clonotype occurred a few times. This chain uses TRBV21-1 with TRBJ2-5. TRBV21-1 is annotated as a pseudogene. The CDR3 covers 13 residues. The CDR3 region has the DNA TGTGCCAGCAGCAAAGTGGAAGGGGAGACCCAGTACTTC. Protein product: CASSKVEGETQYF.

This clonotype was seen more than once but under ten times. The chain is built from TRBV6-2 or TRBV6-3 and TRBJ2-4; either TRBD1 or TRBD2 may fit D (5 bases each). The CDR3 is 15 amino acids. V lost 2 bases, J lost 3 bases, and 11 bases lay in between. Germline loops: CDR1 MNHEY, CDR2 SVGEGT. The chain's CDR3 is CASSYEAGSKNIQYF. The CDR3 nucleotides read TGTGCCAGCAGTTACGAGGCAGGGAGCAAAAACATTCAGTACTTC.

In this sample, this clonotype turned up many times. J is TRBJ2-3 and V is TRBV28; D may be TRBD1 (6 bases). Germline assignment: CDR1 MDHEN and CDR2 SYDVKM. Trimming shortened V by 5 bases and J by 2 bases, and 17 bases separated the two germline ends. The CDR3 consists of 16 residues. The CDR3 region has the DNA TGTGCCAGCAGTACGCTCAGGGGCTCCTTCACAGATACGCAGTATTTT. It codes for CASSTLRGSFTDTQYF.

This clonotype was seen only a few times. V gene TRBV5-1 combines with J gene TRBJ2-1; no firm D call. Trimming cost V 1 base and J 8 bases, with 16 bases left between them. This CDR3 spans 15 amino acids. Germline V gene sequence: CDR1 SGHRS, CDR2 YFSETQ. The CDR3 sequence: CASSLSADPGHEQFF. The CDR3 DNA reads TGCGCCAGCAGCTTGAGCGCGGACCCGGGCCATGAGCAGTTCTTC.

The chain employs TRBV4-2 and TRBJ1-4; D remains unclear. CDR1 is LGHNA, CDR2 YNFKEQ, per germline. The CDR3 has 18 residues. V was clipped by 1 base and J by 3 bases, with 18 bases between them. The CDR3 region is CASSQAGSPQAANEKLFF. CDR3 sequence (DNA): TGTGCCAGCAGCCAAGCCGGGTCCCCCCAGGCGGCTAATGAAAAACTGTTTTTT.

The V and J genes are TRBV7-9 and TRBJ2-2; maybe TRBD2 (7 bases). The V end lost 7 bases, the J end lost 5 bases, and 17 bases lay between the germline ends. This CDR3 region has 15 residues. CDR1 SEHNR and CDR2 FQNEAQ come from the germline V gene (reference sequence). The CDR3 bases are TGTGCCAGCAACACCGCGGGGGCATTAACCGGGGAGCTGTTTTTT. Translating gives CASNTAGALTGELFF.

The chain couples TRBV7-9 to TRBJ2-2, with 8 nucleotides matching TRBD2. Germline CDR1 and CDR2: SEHNR and FQNEAQ (reference sequence). The CDR3 has 16 residues. After removal of 4 bases from V and 1 base from J, the junction contained 5 bases not matched to a gene. CDR3 amino acids: CASSSRLAGNTGELFF. The CDR3 nucleotides are TGTGCCAGCAGCTCACGGCTAGCGGGGAACACCGGGGAGCTGTTTTTT.

The chain combines TRBV9 with TRBJ2-5; 7 bases match TRBD1. The CDR3 contains 14 residues. V lost 0 bases to trimming and J lost 5 bases; unmatched junction nucleotides: 4. Germline CDR1 SGDLS, CDR2 YYNGEE. This CDR3 reads CASSVGQGGETQYF. The CDR3 DNA is TGTGCCAGCAGCGTAGGACAGGGCGGCGAGACCCAGTACTTC. Combining the CDR3 with reference TRBV9 and TRBJ2-5 gives the whole variable domain DSGVTQTPKHLITATGQRVTLRCSPRSGDLSVYWYQQSLDQGLQFLIQYYNGEERAKGNILERFSAQQFPDLHSELNLSSLELGDSALYFCASSVGQGGETQYFGPGTRLLVL.

The chain links TRBV18 to TRBJ2-5; maybe TRBD1 (5 bases). V was shortened by 0 bases and J by 5 bases, with 10 bases between the two germline ends. The CDR3 is 14 residues long. In germline, CDR1 is KGHSH, CDR2 LQKENI. The CDR3 sequence: CASSPPAGSETQYF. In DNA, the CDR3 is TGTGCCAGCTCACCACCAGCAGGGTCCGAGACCCAGTACTTC.

This sequence joins TRBV7-2 and TRBJ2-3, with TRBD2 identical over 10 bases. The V segment lost 5 bases and the J segment 7 bases; nucleotides outside the gene matches: 6. There are 14 residues in the CDR3. Germline values: CDR1 SGHTA, CDR2 FQGNSA. The CDR3 is CASSIPTSGYTQYF. CDR3 in DNA: TGTGCCAGCAGCATACCGACTAGCGGGTATACGCAGTATTTT.

This sequence joins TRBV27 and TRBJ2-7; D unclear. Germline lookup yields CDR1 MNHEY and CDR2 SMNVEV (reference sequence). This CDR3 is built from 14 residues. V was shortened by 5 bases and J by 2 bases, with 13 bases between the two germline ends. The CDR3 is CASSPFHGTYEQYV. DNA for the CDR3: TGTGCCAGCAGTCCTTTCCATGGAACCTACGAGCAGTACGTC.

This clonotype has just a few counts. The CDR3 DNA reads as TGTGCCAGTAGTCTAACCAACAGGGTAAAAGGCTACACCTTC. Translated: CASSLTNRVKGYTF. The chain joins TRBV19 to TRBJ1-2; D is perhaps TRBD1 (6 bases). Trimming left V 5 bases short and J 8 bases short, with 18 bases between. The germline V gene has CDR1 LNHDA and CDR2 SQIVND (reference sequence). The CDR3 length is 14 residues.

Remarks on this clonotype: One end of the junction fails to match germline, which may point to a read error. The CDR3 region is CASTAWLGDYEQYF. In nucleotides, the CDR3 is TGTGCCAGCACCGCCTGGTTGGGGGACTACGAGCAGTACTTT. The rearrangement links TRBV28 to TRBJ2-7; 7 nucleotides match TRBD2. The germline V gene encodes CDR1 MDHEN and CDR2 SYDVKM. The CDR3 length is 14 residues.

The chain employs TRBV5-5 and TRBJ1-1; TRBD1 aligns across 9 bases. Germline V gene data show CDR1 as SGHKS and CDR2 as YYEKEE (reference sequence). CDR3 length: 17 amino acids. V was clipped by 2 bases and J by 1 base; unmatched bases: 9. The CDR3: CASSLHRDRVTNTEAFF. CDR3 bases: TGTGCCAGCAGCTTACACCGGGACAGGGTGACGAACACTGAAGCTTTCTTT.

The rearrangement joins TRBV12-3 or TRBV12-4 to TRBJ2-3, with a weak D call TRBD2 (6 bases). The V gene lost 1 base and the J gene lost 0 bases, with 11 bases spanning the gap. The CDR3 spans 16 residues. CDR3: CASSLGNSGSTDTQYF. DNA for the CDR3: TGTGCCAGCAGTTTAGGGAATAGCGGTAGCACAGATACGCAGTATTTT.

V gene TRBV2 combines with J gene TRBJ1-5; D is ambiguous. V lost 0 bases, J lost 7 bases, and 16 bases lay in between. CDR1 SNHLY and CDR2 FYNNEI come from the germline V gene. This CDR3 comprises 16 residues. In nucleotides, the CDR3 is TGTGCCAGCAGTGAAGCTATGGTGTGGGGAGGGCAGCCCCAGCATTTT. Its protein is CASSEAMVWGGQPQHF.

This clonotype has a handful of counts. V gene TRBV5-5 combines with J gene TRBJ1-1; 11 nucleotides line up with TRBD1. This CDR3 has 16 amino acids. V shed 6 bases and J 6 bases; nucleotides not matched to a gene: 13. Germline loops: CDR1 SGHKS, CDR2 YYEKEE (reference sequence). This chain's CDR3 is CASTPDRGLMGSEAFF. In DNA, the CDR3 is TGTGCCAGCACTCCGGACAGGGGGCTGATGGGCTCTGAAGCTTTCTTT.

As for this clonotype: A much larger clone differs from this one at a single base, so this may be a read error. This is likely a read error, given that the CDR3 carries no conserved phenylalanine or tryptophan at its end. This sequence joins TRBV29-1 and TRBJ2-1; D gene ambiguous. CDR3 size: 12 residues. CDR1 SQVTM and CDR2 ANQGSEA come from the germline V gene. The V end lost 7 bases, the J end lost 9 bases, and 16 bases lay between the germline ends. The CDR3 DNA sequence: TGCAGCGCTCTCTTGGACGGTCCTGAGCAGTTCTCC. It is translated as CSALLDGPEQFS.

The chain joins TRBV6-2 or TRBV6-3 to TRBJ1-1; no definite D call. The germline V gene encodes CDR1 MNHEY and CDR2 SVGEGT. This CDR3 is 13 amino acids long. V was clipped by 2 bases and J by 1 base, with 5 bases between them. The CDR3 region has the DNA TGTGCCAGCAGTTACCGAGGGAACACTGAAGCTTTCTTT. Translating gives CASSYRGNTEAFF.